This T cell receptor (beta chain) was retrieved from a study of CD8 T cells in Susac syndrome. RNA amounts of about 0.45 to 1 ug underwent reverse transcription with random hexamers. A single record per CDR3 protein comes from TCRdb applying MiXCR to the immunoSEQ multiplex PCR reads. The sample yields some 260,000 distinct CDR3 sequences, about 85% seen once. This clonotype was found a few times. The CDR3 sequence is 14 residues long. Germline CDR1 MNHNS, CDR2 SASEGT. The ends were cut back, 6 bases at V and 5 bases at J, with 16 bases in the middle. The TCR comes from a human donor with multiple sclerosis. Sequencing was done on a sample of CD8+ T cells from PBMCs. The chain joins TRBV6-1 to TRBJ1-1; D possibly corresponds to TRBD1 (6 bases). The CDR3 bases are TGTGCCAGCAGACCTACAGACAGGAGAACTGAAGCTTTCTTT. Translating gives CASRPTDRRTEAFF.